This T cell receptor (beta chain) is from a study of blood T cell repertoires in COVID-19. Looking at the study overall: Sources were T cells, B-cell-depleted T cells, or PBMCs; the material itself was cDNA or gDNA.

The CDR3 loop spans 13 amino acids. Sequenced by immunoSEQ multiplex PCR; TCRdb stores in-frame clones only, minus some. The sample carries about 160,000 clones, about 80% recorded once. This chain connects TRBV21-1 to TRBJ1-3; the DNA was not used to check the table's D call, TRBD1. TRBV21-1 is annotated as a pseudogene. This clonotype originated in a man between 65 and 85 years old who had recovered from COVID-19. Sequences were obtained from peripheral blood. Written as DNA, the CDR3 is TGTGCCAGCAGCAATTCCGGGACAGGTACCATATATTTT. Its translation: CASSNSGTGTIYF.